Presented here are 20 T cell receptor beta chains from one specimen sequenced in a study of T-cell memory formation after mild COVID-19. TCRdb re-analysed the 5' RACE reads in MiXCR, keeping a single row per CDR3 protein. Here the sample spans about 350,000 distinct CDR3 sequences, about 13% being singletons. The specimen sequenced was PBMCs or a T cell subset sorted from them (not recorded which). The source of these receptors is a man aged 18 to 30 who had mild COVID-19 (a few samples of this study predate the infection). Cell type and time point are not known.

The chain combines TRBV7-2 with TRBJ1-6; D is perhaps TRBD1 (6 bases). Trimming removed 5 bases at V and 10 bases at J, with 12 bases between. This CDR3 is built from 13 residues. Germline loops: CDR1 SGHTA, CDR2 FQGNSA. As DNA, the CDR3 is TGTGCCAGCAGCGAACAGGGTGTCTCACCCCTCCACTTT. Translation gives CASSEQGVSPLHF.

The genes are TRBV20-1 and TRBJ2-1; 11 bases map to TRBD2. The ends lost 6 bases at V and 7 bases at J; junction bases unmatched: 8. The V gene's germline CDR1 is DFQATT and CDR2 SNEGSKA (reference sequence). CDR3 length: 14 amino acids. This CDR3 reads CSAPTSGGGNEQFF. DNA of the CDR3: TGCAGTGCGCCCACTAGCGGGGGAGGAAATGAGCAGTTCTTC.

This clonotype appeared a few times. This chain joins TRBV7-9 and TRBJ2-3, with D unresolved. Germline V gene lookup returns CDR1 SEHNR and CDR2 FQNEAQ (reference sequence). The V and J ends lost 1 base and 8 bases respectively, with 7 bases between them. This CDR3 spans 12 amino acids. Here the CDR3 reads CASSLESATQYF. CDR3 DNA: TGTGCCAGCAGCTTAGAAAGCGCTACGCAGTATTTT.

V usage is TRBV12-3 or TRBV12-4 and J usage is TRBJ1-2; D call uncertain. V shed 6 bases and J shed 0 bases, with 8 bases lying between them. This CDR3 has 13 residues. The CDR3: CASSHRTNYGYTF. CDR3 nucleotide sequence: TGTGCCAGCAGCCATAGGACTAACTATGGCTACACCTTC.

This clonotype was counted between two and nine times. This CDR3 reads CASNIGLRGELFF. In DNA form, the CDR3 reads TGTGCCAGCAATATTGGCCTGAGGGGGGAGCTGTTTTTT. The chain is built from TRBV28 and TRBJ2-2; D gene uncertain. V lost 7 bases and J lost 8, with 14 bases in between. Per germline, CDR1 MDHEN and CDR2 SYDVKM. This CDR3 has 13 amino acids.

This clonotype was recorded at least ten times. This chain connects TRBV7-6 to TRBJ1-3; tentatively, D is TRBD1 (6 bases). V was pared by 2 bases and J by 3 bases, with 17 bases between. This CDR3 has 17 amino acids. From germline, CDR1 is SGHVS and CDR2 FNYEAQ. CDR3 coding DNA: TGTGCCAGCAGCTTAACCCCCTTGGGGGCAGGTGGAAACACCATATATTTT. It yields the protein CASSLTPLGAGGNTIYF.

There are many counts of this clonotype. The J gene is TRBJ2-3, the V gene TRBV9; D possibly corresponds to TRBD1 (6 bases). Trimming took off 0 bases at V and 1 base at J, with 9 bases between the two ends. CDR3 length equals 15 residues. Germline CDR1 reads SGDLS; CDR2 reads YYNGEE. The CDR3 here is CASSVAWGRTDTQYF. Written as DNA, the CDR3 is TGTGCCAGCAGCGTAGCTTGGGGGCGCACAGATACGCAGTATTTT. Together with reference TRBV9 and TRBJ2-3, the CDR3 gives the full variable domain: DSGVTQTPKHLITATGQRVTLRCSPRSGDLSVYWYQQSLDQGLQFLIQYYNGEERAKGNILERFSAQQFPDLHSELNLSSLELGDSALYFCASSVAWGRTDTQYFGPGTRLTVL.

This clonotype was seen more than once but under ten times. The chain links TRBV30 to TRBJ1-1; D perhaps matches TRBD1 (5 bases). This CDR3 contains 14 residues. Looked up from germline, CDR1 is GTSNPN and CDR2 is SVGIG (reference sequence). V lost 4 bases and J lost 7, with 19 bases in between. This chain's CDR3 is CAWTAVGGWSEAFF. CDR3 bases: TGTGCCTGGACGGCGGTTGGGGGATGGAGTGAAGCTTTCTTT.

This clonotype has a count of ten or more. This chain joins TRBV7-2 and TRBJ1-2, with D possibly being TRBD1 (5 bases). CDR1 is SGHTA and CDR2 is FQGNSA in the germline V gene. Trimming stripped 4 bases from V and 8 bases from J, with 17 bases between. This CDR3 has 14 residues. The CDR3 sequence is CASSSQLGERGYTF. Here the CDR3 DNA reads TGTGCCAGCAGCTCTCAACTAGGGGAGCGAGGCTACACCTTC.

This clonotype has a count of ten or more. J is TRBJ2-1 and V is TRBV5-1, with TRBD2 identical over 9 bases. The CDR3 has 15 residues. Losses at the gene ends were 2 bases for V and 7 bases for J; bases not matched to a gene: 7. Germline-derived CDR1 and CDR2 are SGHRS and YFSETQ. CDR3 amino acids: CASSLGLASWNEQFF. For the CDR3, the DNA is TGCGCCAGCAGCTTAGGACTAGCGAGTTGGAATGAGCAGTTCTTC.

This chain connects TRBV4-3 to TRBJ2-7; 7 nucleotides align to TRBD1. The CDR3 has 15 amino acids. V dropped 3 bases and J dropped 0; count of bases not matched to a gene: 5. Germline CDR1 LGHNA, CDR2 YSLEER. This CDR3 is CASSQQTGRSYEQYF. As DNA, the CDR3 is TGCGCCAGCAGCCAGCAGACAGGGCGCTCCTACGAGCAGTACTTC.

The CDR3 spells CASSDRGNSPLHF. For the CDR3, the DNA is TGTGCCAGCTCCGACAGGGGTAATTCACCCCTCCACTTT. V and J are TRBV2 and TRBJ1-6; 8 bases are shared with TRBD1. The CDR3 extends over 13 amino acids. V shed 8 bases, J shed 6 bases, and the junction held 3 bases outside the gene matches. Germline V lookup: CDR1 SNHLY, CDR2 FYNNEI.

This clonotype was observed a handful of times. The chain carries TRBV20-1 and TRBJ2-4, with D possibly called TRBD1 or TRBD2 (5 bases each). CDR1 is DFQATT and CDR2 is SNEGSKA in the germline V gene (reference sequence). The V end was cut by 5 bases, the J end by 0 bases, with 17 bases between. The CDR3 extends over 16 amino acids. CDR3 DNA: TGCAGTGCTGGGCGGATGGGGGATTTAGCCAAAAACATTCAGTACTTC. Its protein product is CSAGRMGDLAKNIQYF.

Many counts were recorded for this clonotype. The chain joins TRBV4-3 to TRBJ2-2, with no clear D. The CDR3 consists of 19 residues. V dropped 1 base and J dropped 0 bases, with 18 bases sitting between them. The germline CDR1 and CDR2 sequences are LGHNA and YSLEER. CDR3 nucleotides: TGCGCCAGCAGCCAAGGTGTCGGAGTGCGGAGAACGAACACCGGGGAGCTGTTTTTT. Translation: CASSQGVGVRRTNTGELFF.

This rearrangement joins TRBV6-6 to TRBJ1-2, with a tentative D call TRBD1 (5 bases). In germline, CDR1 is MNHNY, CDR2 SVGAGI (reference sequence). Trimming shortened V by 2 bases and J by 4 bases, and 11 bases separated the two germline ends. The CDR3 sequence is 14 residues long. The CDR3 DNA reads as TGTGCCAGCAGTTACGGGGGGTCGGCCTATGGCTACACCTTC. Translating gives CASSYGGSAYGYTF.

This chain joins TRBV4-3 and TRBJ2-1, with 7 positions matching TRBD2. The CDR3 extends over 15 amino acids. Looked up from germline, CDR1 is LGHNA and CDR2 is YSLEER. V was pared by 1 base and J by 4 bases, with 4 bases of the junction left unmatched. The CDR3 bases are TGCGCCAGCAGCCAAGTCCGCGGGGGTTACAATGAGCAGTTCTTC. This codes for CASSQVRGGYNEQFF.

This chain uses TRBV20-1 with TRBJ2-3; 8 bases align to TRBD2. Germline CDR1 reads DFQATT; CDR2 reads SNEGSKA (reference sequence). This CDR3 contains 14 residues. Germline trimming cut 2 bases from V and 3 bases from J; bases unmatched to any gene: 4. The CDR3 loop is CSARLSGGTDTQYF. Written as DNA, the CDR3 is TGCAGTGCTAGACTCAGCGGGGGAACAGATACGCAGTATTTT.

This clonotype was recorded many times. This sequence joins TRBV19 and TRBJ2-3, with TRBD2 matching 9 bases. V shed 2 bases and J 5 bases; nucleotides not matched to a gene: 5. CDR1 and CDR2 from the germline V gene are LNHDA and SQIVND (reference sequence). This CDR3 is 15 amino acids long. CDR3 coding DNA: TGTGCCAGTAGTATAAGGCGGGGGGGCCTAGATACGCAGTATTTT. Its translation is CASSIRRGGLDTQYF.

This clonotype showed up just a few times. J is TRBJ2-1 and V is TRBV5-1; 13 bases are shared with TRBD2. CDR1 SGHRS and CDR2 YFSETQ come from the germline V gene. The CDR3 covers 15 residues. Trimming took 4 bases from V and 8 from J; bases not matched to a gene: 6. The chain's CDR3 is CASSITSGGAYEQFF. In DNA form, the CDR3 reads TGCGCCAGCAGCATCACTAGCGGGGGGGCTTATGAGCAGTTCTTC.

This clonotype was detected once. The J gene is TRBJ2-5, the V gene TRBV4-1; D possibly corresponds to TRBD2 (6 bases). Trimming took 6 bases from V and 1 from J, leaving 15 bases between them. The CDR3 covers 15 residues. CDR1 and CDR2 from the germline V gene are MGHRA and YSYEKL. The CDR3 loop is CASRGGLSIQETQYF. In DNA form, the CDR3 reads TGCGCCAGCAGGGGGGGACTTTCCATCCAAGAGACCCAGTACTTC.